The following is a TCR beta chain sequence with its context. Its specificity is not known. This sample was included in a study of cytomegalovirus exposure and HLA in healthy donors. Overall study results and limits: It was shown in a later analysis that HLA-associated TCR beta chains were more clonally expanded than other, equally common chains.

All donors participated as healthy donors of bone marrow. Donors had nominal health at sampling but likely had unrecorded immune exposures. Researchers ran the PCR with 60 Vbeta and 13 Jbeta primers. Only in-frame clones appear in the TCRdb table, and some are missing; sequencing was by immunoSEQ multiplex PCR. The top ten clones hold around 2.3% of a sample with about 88,000 clones, over 80% of them seen once. The CDR3 is 20 amino acids. Trimming cost V 5 bases and J 0 bases, with 28 bases left between them. The germline gives CDR1 SGHTA, CDR2 FQGTGA. This receptor was identified in a man aged 18 to 29 in good health and CMV-seronegative. V and J are TRBV7-3 and TRBJ1-1; unclear D gene. Sequences were obtained from PBMCs. Here the CDR3 reads CASSLLRQVPQAGMNTEAFF. As DNA, the CDR3 is TGTGCCAGCAGCCTCCTACGACAAGTTCCCCAGGCGGGGATGAACACTGAAGCTTTCTTT.